The clone carrying this T cell receptor beta chain was counted at least ten times. The data derive from a study of human T cells and chemical hapten exposure. Overall study: Patients, a majority of them female, were diagnosed with alopecia areata, totalis or universalis.

Time point here: patch test 1, 2 weeks after DPC sensitization. Treatment given: therapeutic diphenylcyclopropenone sensitization with weekly scalp DPC. The V end lost 1 base, the J end lost 2 bases, and 18 bases lay between the germline ends. CDR1 and CDR2 (germline): SGHVS, FQNEAQ. CDR3 length: 19 residues. TCRdb re-derived calls from the RACE reads in MiXCR, one entry per CDR3 protein. The table has fewer than 60,000 distinct CDR3 sequences, about 9% seen once. Sequencing used whole blood, obtained in connection with sensitization to the hapten diphenylcyclopropenone (DPC). The sequence came from a woman aged 45 to 65 with alopecia areata. Some clones in this sample may be carry-over from other donors' samples. V usage is TRBV7-8 and J usage is TRBJ2-6, with unresolved D. The CDR3 is CASSLVRGVGVPGANVLTF. DNA of the CDR3: TGTGCCAGCAGCTTAGTTCGTGGGGTTGGAGTCCCTGGGGCCAACGTCCTGACTTTC.